The clone carrying this TCR beta chain came up many times. The data were obtained in a study of metastatic and nonmetastatic thyroid tumors. For the study at large: Malignant and benign thyroid patients had repertoires compared in peripheral blood and tumor or nodule tissue.

CDR3 length: 11 residues. Germline CDR1 and CDR2: DFQATT and SNEGSKA (reference sequence). Trimming cost V 2 bases and J 15 bases, with 14 bases left between them. TCRdb called clones again from the PCR reads with MiXCR. The data show 45,000 or so clones, roughly 4% seen once. Until they underwent thyroid surgery, no patient had received any treatment. This chain links TRBV20-1 with TRBJ1-5; possibly TRBD1 for D (5 bases). The receptor's source is a female donor with papillary thyroid cancer or a benign thyroid nodule (not recorded which). Some clones in this sample may be carry-over from other donors' samples. The sample was blood. CDR3 DNA: TGCAGTGCTAGAAGTCAGGGACCTCCGCATTTT. Protein sequence: CSARSQGPPHF.